The 13 T cell receptor beta chains below were found in one sample sequenced in a study of cytomegalovirus exposure and HLA in healthy donors. Some clones are missing from TCRdb's copy, which holds only in-frame ones; the method was immunoSEQ multiplex PCR. The top ten clones hold less than 2.5% of a sample with roughly 84,000 clones, approximately 91% of them seen once. The sequenced material came from PBMCs. The receptors were gathered from a man aged 30 to 39 in good health and CMV-seronegative.

The chain recombines TRBV13 with TRBJ2-7, with TRBD1 matching over 7 bases. Trimming took 0 bases from V and 3 from J; bases not matched to a gene: 5. The CDR3 loop spans 15 amino acids. Germline V gene sequence: CDR1 PRHDT, CDR2 FYEKMQ (reference sequence). This chain's CDR3 is CASSLGYRDSYEQYF. DNA of the CDR3: TGTGCCAGCAGCTTAGGGTACCGGGACAGCTACGAGCAGTACTTC.

This clone occurred once. This sequence joins TRBV9 and TRBJ2-3; 12 nucleotides align to TRBD1. V lost 0 bases, J lost 7 bases, and 9 bases stayed unmatched. Germline V lookup: CDR1 SGDLS, CDR2 YYNGEE. The CDR3 extends over 17 amino acids. CDR3 residues: CASSVAYPGQGAHTQYF. The CDR3 DNA follows: TGTGCCAGCAGCGTAGCTTACCCGGGACAGGGGGCCCATACGCAGTATTTT.

This clone was seen just once. The chain links TRBV5-4 to TRBJ2-7; no firm D call. The CDR3 has 13 amino acids. V was shortened by 2 bases and J by 5 bases, with 11 bases between the two germline ends. CDR1 SGHNT and CDR2 YYREEE come from the germline V gene (reference sequence). The CDR3 nucleotides read TGTGCCAGCAGCTTCGATACTACCCACGAGCAGTACTTC. It is translated as CASSFDTTHEQYF.

The chain employs TRBV6-5 and TRBJ2-7; the match to TRBD2 covers 11 bases. Germline CDR1 is MNHEY and CDR2 is SVGAGI. J gave up 9 bases and V 7 bases, and 14 bases lay outside the gene matches. This CDR3 spans 15 amino acids. CDR3 DNA sequence: TGTGCCAGCAACCGCTCTGAAACTAGCGGGAGCGGGCAGTACTTC. As protein: CASNRSETSGSGQYF.

The table lists this clone with a count of one. The chain joins TRBV27 to TRBJ1-3; TRBD1 might be the D (6 bases). Trimming shortened V by 5 bases and J by 5 bases, and 10 bases separated the two germline ends. Germline values: CDR1 MNHEY, CDR2 SMNVEV (reference sequence). This CDR3 is 13 amino acids long. DNA for the CDR3: TGTGCCAGCAGTGCAGGACAGAGAAACACCATATATTTT. The encoded protein is CASSAGQRNTIYF.

J is TRBJ2-6 and V is TRBV4-1; 8 bases match TRBD1. The germline V gene encodes CDR1 MGHRA and CDR2 YSYEKL. This CDR3 has 17 amino acids. J gave up 3 bases and V 0 bases, and 4 bases lay outside the gene matches. CDR3 sequence: CASSQEQGVSGANVLTF. Here the CDR3 DNA reads TGCGCCAGCAGCCAAGAACAGGGGGTTAGTGGGGCCAACGTCCTGACTTTC.

V is TRBV19 and J is TRBJ2-7; D remains ambiguous. Per germline, CDR1 LNHDA and CDR2 SQIVND (reference sequence). V lost 2 bases and J 0 bases, leaving 8 bases between the germline ends. The CDR3 length is 14 residues. Written as DNA, the CDR3 is TGTGCCAGTAGTATACTCCCAGGCTCCTACGAGCAGTACTTC. Translation: CASSILPGSYEQYF.

The CDR3 protein is CASRPRTGEAYGYTF. The DNA of the CDR3 is TGTGCCAGCAGGCCCCGGACAGGGGAGGCCTATGGCTACACCTTC. V usage is TRBV6-4 and J usage is TRBJ1-2; 9 bases fit TRBD1. Germline trimming cut 6 bases from V and 4 bases from J; bases unmatched to any gene: 9. CDR1 is MRHNA and CDR2 is SNTAGT in the germline V gene. The CDR3 length is 15 residues.

The gene calls are TRBV7-9 and TRBJ2-1; D gene ambiguous. Trimming cost V 0 bases and J 10 bases, with 7 bases left between them. The germline V gene has CDR1 SEHNR and CDR2 FQNEAQ (reference sequence). The CDR3 totals 12 residues. The chain's CDR3 is CASSLALEEQFF. The CDR3 bases are TGTGCCAGCAGCTTAGCTCTAGAAGAGCAGTTCTTC.

This chain joins TRBV5-6 and TRBJ2-7; D possibly corresponds to TRBD1 (6 bases). Trimming removed 2 bases at V and 5 bases at J, with 14 bases between. This CDR3 spans 14 amino acids. Germline values: CDR1 SGHDT, CDR2 YYEEEE. As DNA, the CDR3 is TGTGCCAGCAGCTTACAGGGCGCAGCGGACGAGCAGTACTTC. This encodes CASSLQGAADEQYF.

As DNA, the CDR3 is TGTGCCAGCAGCCCAAGGACAGGGGCTGGAAACACCATATATTTT. Amino acid sequence: CASSPRTGAGNTIYF. This rearrangement joins TRBV5-4 to TRBJ1-3; 9 nucleotides line up with TRBD1. J was trimmed by 2 bases and V by 4 bases; bases with no gene match: 4. Germline CDR1 reads SGHNT; CDR2 reads YYREEE (reference sequence). The CDR3 is made up of 15 amino acids.

The chain couples TRBV25-1 to TRBJ2-7, with 13 nucleotides matching TRBD2. The CDR3 totals 18 residues. Germline lookup yields CDR1 MGHDK and CDR2 SYGVNS. V shed 2 bases, J shed 0 bases, and the junction held 7 bases outside the gene matches. The CDR3 DNA reads as TGTGCCAGCAGTGAAGGGTGGACTAGCGGGGGAAGCTCCTACGAGCAGTACTTC. Its protein is CASSEGWTSGGSSYEQYF.

CDR3 protein: CASSLQGGQPQHF. CDR3 DNA sequence: TGCGCCAGCAGCTTGCAGGGGGGTCAGCCCCAGCATTTT. V and J are TRBV5-1 and TRBJ1-5, with TRBD1 matching 7 bases. V was pared by 1 base and J by 6 bases, with 1 base of the junction left unmatched. Germline CDR1 is SGHRS and CDR2 is YFSETQ. The CDR3 consists of 13 residues.